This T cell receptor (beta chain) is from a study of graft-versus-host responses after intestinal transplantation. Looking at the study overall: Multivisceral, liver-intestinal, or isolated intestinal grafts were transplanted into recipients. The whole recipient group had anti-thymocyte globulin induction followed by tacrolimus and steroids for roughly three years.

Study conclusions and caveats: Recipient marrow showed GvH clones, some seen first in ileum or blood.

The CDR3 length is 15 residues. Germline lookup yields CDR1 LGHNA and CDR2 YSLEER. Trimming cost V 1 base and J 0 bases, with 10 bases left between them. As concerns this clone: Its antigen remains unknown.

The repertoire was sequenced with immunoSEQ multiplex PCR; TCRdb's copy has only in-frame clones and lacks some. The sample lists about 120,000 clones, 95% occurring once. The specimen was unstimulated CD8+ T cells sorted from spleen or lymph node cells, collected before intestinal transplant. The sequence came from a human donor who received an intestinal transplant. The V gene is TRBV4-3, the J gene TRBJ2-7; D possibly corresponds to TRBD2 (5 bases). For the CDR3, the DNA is TGCGCCAGCAGCCAAGGGACTCTTTCCTCCTACGAGCAGTACTTC. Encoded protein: CASSQGTLSSYEQYF.